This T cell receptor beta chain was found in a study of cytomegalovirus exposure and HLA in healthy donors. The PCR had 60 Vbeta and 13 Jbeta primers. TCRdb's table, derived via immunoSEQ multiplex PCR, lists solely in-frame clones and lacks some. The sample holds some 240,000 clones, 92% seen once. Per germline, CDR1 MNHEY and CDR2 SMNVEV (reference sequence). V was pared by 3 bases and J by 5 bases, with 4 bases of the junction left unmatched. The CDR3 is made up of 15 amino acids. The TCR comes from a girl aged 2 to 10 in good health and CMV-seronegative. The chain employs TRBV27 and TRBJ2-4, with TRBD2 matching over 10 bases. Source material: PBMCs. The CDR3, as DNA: TGTGCCAGCAGTTTTCTAGCGGGAGCTGAAAACATTCAGTACTTC. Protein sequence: CASSFLAGAENIQYF.